This is a list of T cell receptor beta chains from one sample in a study of shared clonotypes between healthy human individuals. This table comes from immunoSEQ multiplex PCR, and its TCRdb copy is limited to in-frame clones, with some not included. The data contain around 2.3 million clones, nearly 97% of them singletons. Sequencing was carried out using naive CD4+ T cells sorted from blood. The receptors shown here come from a man aged 18 to 29 in good health. Both conserved end residues are part of each CDR3. The order of the fields is V gene, clone size, J gene, CDR3 protein. Only some rows state a clone size, as once, few, many or a class for expanded clones.

v_gene: TRBV7-9; abundance: .; j_gene: TRBJ1-1; CDR3aa: CASSLPPANTEAFF
v_gene: TRBV7-2; abundance: .; j_gene: TRBJ2-5; CDR3aa: CASSPRTSGRAGETQYF
v_gene: TRBV10-1; abundance: .; j_gene: TRBJ2-7; CDR3aa: CASSKSSLGEQYF
v_gene: TRBV6-6; abundance: .; j_gene: TRBJ2-1; CDR3aa: CASSYSGLAGYNEQFF
v_gene: TRBV9; abundance: .; j_gene: TRBJ2-3; CDR3aa: CASSFTDSPSTDTQYF
v_gene: TRBV28; abundance: .; j_gene: TRBJ2-3; CDR3aa: CASSLPPWAQYF
v_gene: TRBV15; abundance: .; j_gene: TRBJ1-5; CDR3aa: CATSRETTGVQPQHF
v_gene: TRBV14; abundance: .; j_gene: TRBJ2-7; CDR3aa: CASSQGQPTWDIYEQYF
v_gene: TRBV10-2; abundance: .; j_gene: TRBJ1-4; CDR3aa: CASSWTLQTTNEKLFF
v_gene: TRBV11-2; abundance: .; j_gene: TRBJ1-6; CDR3aa: CASSLGVWGKSSPLHF
v_gene: TRBV25-1; abundance: once; j_gene: TRBJ2-7; CDR3aa: CASSLGHGYEQYF
v_gene: TRBV5-6; abundance: .; j_gene: TRBJ1-2; CDR3aa: CASNRGDSNYGYTF
v_gene: TRBV11-2; abundance: .; j_gene: TRBJ2-5; CDR3aa: CASSLVGTGIETQYF
v_gene: TRBV7-2; abundance: .; j_gene: TRBJ2-3; CDR3aa: CASSLLAGESTQYF
v_gene: TRBV7-5; abundance: .; j_gene: TRBJ2-2; CDR3aa: CARSFPPGELFF
v_gene: TRBV6-5; abundance: .; j_gene: TRBJ1-2; CDR3aa: CASSGQGNYGYTF
v_gene: TRBV30; abundance: .; j_gene: TRBJ1-5; CDR3aa: CAWSGGQPHGPQHF
v_gene: TRBV7-9; abundance: .; j_gene: TRBJ2-2; CDR3aa: CASSLDRLRLFF
v_gene: TRBV2; abundance: .; j_gene: TRBJ1-2; CDR3aa: CASSEGAGGYTF
v_gene: TRBV19; abundance: .; j_gene: TRBJ2-7; CDR3aa: CASSSPGETYEQYF
v_gene: TRBV5-8; abundance: .; j_gene: TRBJ1-6; CDR3aa: CASSFRAISSYNSPLHF
v_gene: TRBV5-1; abundance: .; j_gene: TRBJ2-1; CDR3aa: CASSPGLAINEQFF
v_gene: TRBV6-5; abundance: .; j_gene: TRBJ2-7; CDR3aa: CASSYADRGPYEQYF
v_gene: TRBV9; abundance: .; j_gene: TRBJ2-2; CDR3aa: CASSVRTGTLGELFF
v_gene: TRBV6-5; abundance: .; j_gene: TRBJ2-3; CDR3aa: CASSHDSRGRDTQYF
v_gene: TRBV7-9; abundance: once; j_gene: TRBJ1-2; CDR3aa: CASSPRQGVDGYTF
v_gene: TRBV7-2; abundance: .; j_gene: TRBJ2-7; CDR3aa: CASSLGQGRGYEQYF
v_gene: TRBV6-1; abundance: .; j_gene: TRBJ2-7; CDR3aa: CASTILASQAYEQYF
v_gene: TRBV10-3; abundance: .; j_gene: TRBJ2-2; CDR3aa: CANQRGEGTGELFF
v_gene: TRBV5-6; abundance: .; j_gene: TRBJ1-1; CDR3aa: CASSLAPWMGDTEAFF
v_gene: TRBV27; abundance: .; j_gene: TRBJ1-6; CDR3aa: CASSPVKVKGTYNSPLHF
v_gene: TRBV5-6; abundance: .; j_gene: TRBJ1-6; CDR3aa: CASSPLISESPLHF
v_gene: TRBV5-1; abundance: .; j_gene: TRBJ2-3; CDR3aa: CASSLARLAGGITDTQYF
v_gene: TRBV5-1; abundance: .; j_gene: TRBJ2-7; CDR3aa: CASSLDLSGQALFYEQYF
v_gene: TRBV5-4; abundance: .; j_gene: TRBJ2-1; CDR3aa: CASSQISGSYYNEQFF
v_gene: TRBV6-1; abundance: many; j_gene: TRBJ2-1; CDR3aa: CASSYSYWGYNEQFF
v_gene: TRBV30; abundance: .; j_gene: TRBJ1-2; CDR3aa: CAWSVSLGYTF
v_gene: TRBV10-1; abundance: .; j_gene: TRBJ1-2; CDR3aa: CASSRDGNYGYTF
v_gene: TRBV18; abundance: .; j_gene: TRBJ1-5; CDR3aa: CASSRPGQGYQPQHF
v_gene: TRBV12-5; abundance: .; j_gene: TRBJ1-1; CDR3aa: CASGLLGGATEAFF
v_gene: TRBV5-1; abundance: few; j_gene: TRBJ2-7; CDR3aa: CASSLDRGYEQYF
v_gene: TRBV21-1; abundance: .; j_gene: TRBJ1-3; CDR3aa: CASSKGKGNTIYF
v_gene: TRBV19; abundance: once; j_gene: TRBJ2-2; CDR3aa: CASSNQGTNTGELFF
v_gene: TRBV25-1; abundance: .; j_gene: TRBJ2-4; CDR3aa: CASSESGRSPLAKNIQYF
v_gene: TRBV30; abundance: .; j_gene: TRBJ2-1; CDR3aa: CAWRSADNEQFF
v_gene: TRBV6-4; abundance: once; j_gene: TRBJ1-1; CDR3aa: CASRIPGQGREMNTEAFF
v_gene: TRBV27; abundance: .; j_gene: TRBJ2-7; CDR3aa: CASSRKEDRHEQYF
v_gene: TRBV7-9; abundance: .; j_gene: TRBJ1-2; CDR3aa: CASSSLGGYTF
v_gene: TRBV7-2; abundance: .; j_gene: TRBJ1-1; CDR3aa: CASSEDRVYTEAFF
v_gene: TRBV28; abundance: .; j_gene: TRBJ1-2; CDR3aa: CASSPPAGTGYYGYTF
v_gene: TRBV7-9; abundance: .; j_gene: TRBJ2-1; CDR3aa: CASSPTGTSGGRQFF
v_gene: TRBV10-2; abundance: once; j_gene: TRBJ1-2; CDR3aa: CASTLRDGRRDYGYTF
v_gene: TRBV2; abundance: .; j_gene: TRBJ1-2; CDR3aa: CASSTQGPAYGYTF
v_gene: TRBV7-2; abundance: .; j_gene: TRBJ2-7; CDR3aa: CASSFRALIAGPPPYEQYF
v_gene: TRBV27; abundance: .; j_gene: TRBJ1-5; CDR3aa: CASSLDTGSQPQHF
v_gene: TRBV25-1; abundance: .; j_gene: TRBJ2-7; CDR3aa: CASSESGLGAYEQYF
v_gene: TRBV28; abundance: .; j_gene: TRBJ2-7; CDR3aa: CASSLQPGGAGEQYF
v_gene: TRBV7-6; abundance: .; j_gene: TRBJ1-5; CDR3aa: CASSLVTGQPQHF
v_gene: TRBV6-5; abundance: .; j_gene: TRBJ1-1; CDR3aa: CASSSKTGREAFF
v_gene: TRBV7-3; abundance: .; j_gene: TRBJ1-2; CDR3aa: CASSPDVGGYTF